Listed below are T cell receptor beta chains from one sample, sequenced in a study of T cells in Graves' hyperthyroidism and ophthalmopathy. MiXCR, applied by TCRdb to the multiplex PCR reads, yields one record per CDR3 protein. This sample has 550,000 to 800,000 distinct CDR3 sequences, with around 17% found just once. What was sequenced was blood. The source of these receptors is a man aged 18 to 29 with Graves' hyperthyroidism. Each CDR3 is given with its conserved first and last residue. The D gene is left open where the match is weak. Clone size is stated in some rows and not others, as once, few, many or a class when expanded.

TRBD1	TRBV28	TRBJ2-7	many	CASSFDIGTGSYEQYF	TGTGCCAGCAGTTTCGATATAGGGACAGGTTCCTACGAGCAGTACTTC
.	TRBV6-2/TRBV6-3	TRBJ2-5	many	CASNSGEVETQYF	TGTGCCAGCAATTCAGGGGAGGTAGAGACCCAGTACTTC
TRBD1	TRBV29-1	TRBJ2-5	few	CSVSRTGQETQYF	TGCAGCGTGTCAAGGACAGGGCAAGAGACCCAGTACTTC
.	TRBV6-2/TRBV6-3	TRBJ2-2	.	CASSRPGGNTGELFF	TGTGCCAGCAGCCGACCCGGAGGAAACACCGGGGAGCTGTTTTTT
.	TRBV20-1	TRBJ1-5	few	CSARALTQGRQPQHF	TGCAGTGCTAGGGCCTTGACGCAGGGACGGCAGCCCCAGCATTTT
.	TRBV2	TRBJ2-3	many	CASRRTGAVDTQYF	TGTGCCAGCAGGAGGACCGGGGCCGTGGATACGCAGTATTTT
.	TRBV12-3/TRBV12-4	TRBJ2-3	many	CASSFAAAEDTQYF	TGTGCCAGCAGTTTTGCAGCCGCCGAAGATACGCAGTATTTT
.	TRBV28	TRBJ2-6	.	CASRASGANVLTF	TGTGCCAGCAGGGCTTCTGGGGCCAACGTCCTGACTTTC
.	TRBV12-5	TRBJ2-1	many	CASGGDRKSSYNEQFF	TGTGCTAGTGGTGGCGACAGGAAGAGCTCCTACAATGAGCAGTTCTTC
TRBD2	TRBV5-1	TRBJ2-7	few	CASGRLAGVEEQYF	TGCGCCAGCGGACGACTAGCGGGAGTGGAAGAGCAGTACTTC
TRBD2	TRBV27	TRBJ2-7	many	CASSIQGTSGSYEQYF	TGTGCCAGCAGCATCCAGGGGACTAGCGGGAGTTACGAGCAGTACTTC
TRBD1	TRBV6-1	TRBJ1-2	.	CASSGRDRETGAIGYTF	TGTGCCAGCAGCGGCCGGGACAGAGAGACCGGGGCGATCGGCTACACCTTC
TRBD1	TRBV25-1	TRBJ1-1	.	CASSDLRTGAFF	TGTGCCAGCAGTGACTTGAGGACAGGAGCTTTCTTT
.	TRBV6-1	TRBJ1-5	many	CASTFDPGQPQHF	TGTGCCAGCACCTTTGACCCGGGTCAGCCCCAGCATTTT
TRBD1	TRBV28	TRBJ2-7	.	CASNGQGFHEQYF	TGTGCCAGCAACGGACAGGGTTTCCACGAGCAGTACTTC
TRBD2	TRBV4-3	TRBJ2-1	.	CASSQADYLAGGPGNEQFF	TGCGCCAGCAGCCAAGCGGATTACCTAGCGGGAGGGCCAGGTAATGAGCAGTTCTTC
.	TRBV18	TRBJ2-4	few	CASSPPGIGNIQYF	TGTGCCAGCTCACCACCGGGGATAGGAAACATTCAGTACTTC
.	TRBV12-3/TRBV12-4	TRBJ2-7	many	CASSLDRGLEEQYF	TGTGCCAGCAGTTTAGACAGGGGACTTGAGGAGCAGTACTTC
TRBD2	TRBV2	TRBJ2-7	many	CASKGLAGGNEQYF	TGTGCCAGCAAAGGACTAGCGGGAGGGAACGAGCAGTACTTC
.	TRBV7-2	TRBJ1-3	.	CASSLSPMAAGNTIYF	TGTGCCAGCAGCTTAAGCCCCATGGCGGCTGGAAACACCATATATTTT
TRBD1	TRBV2	TRBJ1-4	many	CASSEAGTGGEKLFF	TGTGCCAGCAGTGAAGCAGGGACAGGTGGCGAAAAACTGTTTTTT
TRBD2	TRBV14	TRBJ2-3	.	CASSQDRGRTSGTDTQYF	TGTGCCAGCAGCCAAGACCGGGGCAGGACTAGCGGGACAGATACGCAGTATTTT
.	TRBV29-1	TRBJ2-1	few	CSVGTGRNEQFF	TGCAGCGTGGGCACAGGGAGGAATGAGCAGTTCTTC
TRBD2	TRBV7-2	TRBJ2-7	many	CASSRGLAVFSYEQYF	TGTGCCAGCAGCCGAGGACTAGCCGTTTTTTCCTACGAGCAGTACTTC
TRBD2	TRBV7-2	TRBJ2-3	few	CASSFGLAGGRSTQYF	TGTGCCAGCAGCTTTGGTCTAGCGGGGGGCCGGAGTACGCAGTATTTT
TRBD1	TRBV29-1	TRBJ1-4	few	CSAARDRADEKLFF	TGCAGCGCCGCAAGGGACAGGGCGGATGAAAAACTGTTTTTT
TRBD2	TRBV20-1	TRBJ2-7	many	CSARDSGSYEQYF	TGCAGTGCTAGAGATAGCGGGAGTTACGAGCAGTACTTC
.	TRBV18	TRBJ2-1	many	CASSPRGYPSSYNEQFF	TGTGCCAGCTCACCACGGGGTTACCCCAGCTCCTACAATGAGCAGTTCTTC
.	TRBV12-3/TRBV12-4	TRBJ2-3	many	CASSFVYTDTQYF	TGTGCCAGCAGTTTTGTGTACACAGATACGCAGTATTTT
.	TRBV4-1	TRBJ2-7	.	CASSQVPFQSSYEQYF	TGCGCCAGCAGCCAAGTTCCCTTCCAAAGCTCCTACGAGCAGTACTTC
.	TRBV12-3/TRBV12-4	TRBJ1-6	many	CASSPPVGVPLHF	TGTGCCAGCAGTCCCCCCGTGGGCGTTCCCCTCCACTTT
.	TRBV6-9	TRBJ2-1	once	CASSYAPYNEQFF	TGTGCCAGCAGTTACGCCCCTTACAATGAGCAGTTCTTC
TRBD1	TRBV6-4	TRBJ2-2	.	CASSSRGGTGVYTGELFF	TGTGCCAGCAGTTCCCGGGGTGGGACAGGGGTCTACACCGGGGAGCTGTTTTTT
.	TRBV6-1	TRBJ1-5	.	CASSDSDNQPQHF	TGTGCCAGCAGTGACAGCGATAACCAGCCCCAGCATTTT
TRBD2	TRBV4-1	TRBJ2-1	few	CASRPSSGTPGNEQFF	TGCGCCAGCAGACCATCTAGCGGGACCCCGGGGAATGAGCAGTTCTTC
TRBD2	TRBV14	TRBJ2-3	many	CASSPRGAGGITDTQYF	TGTGCCAGCAGCCCCCGGGGAGCGGGAGGCATCACAGATACGCAGTATTTT
TRBD1	TRBV24-1	TRBJ2-1	many	CATSDPGQGYYNEQFF	TGTGCCACCAGTGACCCGGGACAGGGGTATTACAATGAGCAGTTCTTC
TRBD2	TRBV7-9	TRBJ2-1	many	CASSLGLAALNEQFF	TGTGCCAGCAGCTTAGGACTAGCGGCCCTCAATGAGCAGTTCTTC
.	TRBV30	TRBJ1-2	.	CAWSVRQIAPYGYTF	TGTGCCTGGAGTGTCCGGCAGATTGCACCTTATGGCTACACCTTC
.	TRBV5-1	TRBJ2-3	few	CASSPTTQSTDTQYF	TGCGCCAGCAGCCCTACGACGCAGTCCACAGATACGCAGTATTTT
.	TRBV11-1	TRBJ2-5	many	CASSLAPGVQETQYF	TGTGCCAGCAGCTTAGCTCCGGGGGTCCAAGAGACCCAGTACTTC
.	TRBV15	TRBJ1-3	.	CATSSEMDRASGNTIYF	TGTGCCACCAGCAGTGAAATGGACAGAGCCTCTGGAAACACCATATATTTT
TRBD1	TRBV6-1	TRBJ2-6	many	CASSSHSGTGDGANVLTF	TGTGCCAGCAGTTCCCACTCCGGGACAGGGGACGGGGCCAACGTCCTGACTTTC
.	TRBV7-2	TRBJ1-1	many	CASSSSGERNTEAFF	TGTGCCAGCAGCTCTAGCGGTGAAAGGAACACTGAAGCTTTCTTT
TRBD2	TRBV7-9	TRBJ2-1	few	CASSSRLAEYNEQFF	TGTGCCAGCAGCTCCCGACTAGCGGAATACAATGAGCAGTTCTTC
TRBD1	TRBV2	TRBJ2-5	many	CASRTGQNQETQYF	TGTGCCAGCAGAACGGGACAGAATCAAGAGACCCAGTACTTC
TRBD1	TRBV4-3	TRBJ1-4	.	CASSQDGPGGNEKLFF	TGCGCCAGCAGCCAAGATGGGCCAGGGGGTAATGAAAAACTGTTTTTT
.	TRBV9	TRBJ1-2	.	CASSGGHGQNYGYTF	TGTGCCAGCAGCGGAGGACATGGACAGAACTATGGCTACACCTTC
.	TRBV18	TRBJ2-7	many	CASSHAIVQYF	TGTGCCAGCTCACACGCAATAGTGCAGTACTTC
.	TRBV2	TRBJ2-2	many	CASGPITGELFF	TGTGCCAGCGGTCCAATAACCGGGGAGCTGTTTTTT
.	TRBV28	TRBJ2-5	once	CASKKGGSGTQYF	TGTGCCAGCAAAAAGGGAGGATCGGGGACCCAGTACTTC
.	TRBV6-2/TRBV6-3	TRBJ2-3	.	CASSKVMAAFTDTQYF	TGTGCCAGCAGCAAAGTTATGGCGGCCTTCACAGATACGCAGTATTTT
TRBD2	TRBV7-2	TRBJ2-5	many	CASSIPPGLAGRGETQYF	TGTGCCAGCAGCATCCCGCCGGGACTAGCGGGACGGGGAGAGACCCAGTACTTC